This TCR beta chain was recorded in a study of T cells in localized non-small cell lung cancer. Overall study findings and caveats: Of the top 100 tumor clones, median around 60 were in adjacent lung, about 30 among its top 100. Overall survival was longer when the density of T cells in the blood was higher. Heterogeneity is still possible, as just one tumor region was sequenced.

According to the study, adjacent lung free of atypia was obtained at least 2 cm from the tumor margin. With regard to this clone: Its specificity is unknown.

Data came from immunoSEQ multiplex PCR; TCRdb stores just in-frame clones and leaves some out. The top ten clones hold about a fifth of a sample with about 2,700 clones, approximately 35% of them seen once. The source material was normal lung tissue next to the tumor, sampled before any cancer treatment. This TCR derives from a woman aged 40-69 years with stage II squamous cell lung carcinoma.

The CDR3 here is CASSLRVESPLHF. The CDR3 coding sequence is TGTGCCAGCAGCCTACGAGTGGAGTCACCCCTCCACTTT. The chain carries TRBV7-4 and TRBJ1-6, with no clear D. The ends were cut back, 5 bases at V and 10 bases at J, with 12 bases in the middle. Per germline, CDR1 SGHVT and CDR2 SQSDAQ. CDR3 length: 13 residues.